This T cell receptor (beta chain) was observed in a study of T-cell reconstitution after alpha-beta-depleted transplantation in children. The CDR3 loop spans 15 amino acids. Looked up from germline, CDR1 is SGHTA and CDR2 is FQGTGA. V was trimmed by 1 base and J by 7 bases, leaving 14 bases between them. Unique molecular identifiers featured in how the TCRbeta library was prepared. TCRdb redid the calling of the PCR reads with MiXCR, one entry per CDR3 protein. Among a few hundred thousand distinct CDR3 sequences, around 17% were seen once, and the ten largest hold roughly 3.3%. Material: PBMCs from the stem cell graft donor, obtained from the stem cell graft. The rearrangement uses TRBV7-3 and TRBJ2-1; D possibly matches TRBD1 or TRBD2 (5 bases each). The TCR was taken from a human donor who donated a stem cell graft to a child with acute lymphoblastic leukemia. CDR3 amino acids: CASSLNGAWGNEQFF. DNA of the CDR3: TGTGCCAGCAGCTTAAACGGGGCGTGGGGGAATGAGCAGTTCTTC. Combining the CDR3 with reference TRBV7-3 and TRBJ2-1 gives the whole variable domain GAGVSQTPSNKVTEKGKYVELRCDPISGHTALYWYRQSLGQGPEFLIYFQGTGAADDSGLPNDRFFAVRPEGSVSTLKIQRTERGDSAVYLCASSLNGAWGNEQFFGPGTRLTVL.